Following are 13 T cell receptor beta chains from one sample sequenced in a study of cytomegalovirus exposure and HLA in healthy donors. The primer mix had 60 Vbeta and 13 Jbeta primers. Here immunoSEQ multiplex PCR was the method, and the copy in TCRdb shows in-frame clones only, minus some. The sample comprises approximately 180,000 clones, 75% to 80% of which are singletons, and 5% to 7% rests with the top ten. Sequencing was done on a sample of PBMCs. These receptors were collected from a man aged 40-55 years in good health and CMV-seropositive.

The genes are TRBV7-9 and TRBJ2-2; possibly TRBD2 for D (7 bases). The germline V and J ends were trimmed by 2 bases and 4 bases, with 11 bases remaining between them. Germline assignment: CDR1 SEHNR and CDR2 FQNEAQ (reference sequence). This CDR3 comprises 15 residues. CDR3 coding DNA: TGTGCCAGCAGCTTAAGAAGGGGGGGCACCGGGGAGCTGTTTTTT. As protein: CASSLRRGGTGELFF.

This clone has a handful of counts. The V gene is TRBV11-2, the J gene TRBJ2-3, with a possible D match to TRBD2 (5 bases). This CDR3 region has 16 residues. Trimming cost V 3 bases and J 0 bases, with 13 bases left between them. Germline assignment: CDR1 SGHAT and CDR2 FQNNGV. The CDR3 nucleotides read TGTGCCAGCAGCTTGGGCGGAGGTCCTAGCACAGATACGCAGTATTTT. This encodes CASSLGGGPSTDTQYF.

The gene calls are TRBV18 and TRBJ2-5, with 7 bases fitting TRBD1. The CDR3 is 15 residues long. With 4 bases clipped from V and 2 bases from J, the junction kept 7 bases outside the gene matches. From germline, CDR1 is KGHSH and CDR2 LQKENI. The CDR3 DNA reads as TGTGCCAGCTCACGTTACGGGACAGCTCAAGAGACCCAGTACTTC. Its translation is CASSRYGTAQETQYF.

Concerning this clone: Germline and junction disagree at one end, which may indicate a read error. The chain combines TRBV28 with TRBJ2-6; TRBD1 agrees at 8 bases. The CDR3 runs 15 residues. Germline loops: CDR1 MDHEN, CDR2 SYDVKM. Written as DNA, the CDR3 is TGTGCCAGCATCCCAGGGGGCTCTGGGGCCAACGGCCTGACTTTC. It specifies CASIPGGSGANGLTF.

This clone was counted a few times. This chain links TRBV5-6 with TRBJ1-1, with a weak D call TRBD1 (6 bases). The CDR3 totals 15 residues. V shed 3 bases and J shed 5 bases, with 17 bases lying between them. CDR1 is SGHDT, CDR2 YYEEEE, per germline. CDR3: CASSSLQGMGTEAFF. CDR3 DNA: TGTGCCAGCAGCTCGCTACAGGGTATGGGAACTGAAGCTTTCTTT. The full variable domain, with the rest looked up from reference TRBV5-6 and TRBJ1-1, is DAGVTQSPTHLIKTRGQQVTLRCSPKSGHDTVSWYQQALGQGPQFIFQYYEEEERQRGNFPDRFSGHQFPNYSSELNVNALLLGDSALYLCASSSLQGMGTEAFFGQGTRLTVV.

Points on this clone: The same CDR3 can be traced to other DNA sequences in this sample. The CDR3 sequence is CASSGTGYNQPQHF. Here the CDR3 DNA reads TGTGCCAGTAGCGGGACAGGCTACAATCAGCCCCAGCATTTT. V and J are TRBV19 and TRBJ1-5, with 8 bases aligning to TRBD1. Trimming took 6 bases from V and 3 from J; bases not matched to a gene: 4. The CDR3 length is 14 residues. In germline, CDR1 is LNHDA, CDR2 SQIVND (reference sequence).

This chain connects TRBV18 to TRBJ1-2; D unclear. CDR1 and CDR2 (germline): KGHSH, LQKENI. The V and J ends lost 0 bases and 1 base respectively, with 12 bases between them. The CDR3 has 16 residues. CDR3 loop: CASSPPARRGNYGYTF. CDR3 in DNA: TGTGCCAGCTCACCACCGGCCAGGCGGGGTAACTATGGCTACACCTTC.

The V gene is TRBV5-4, the J gene TRBJ1-1; TRBD1 might be the D (5 bases). Trimming removed 4 bases from V and 1 base from J, with 20 bases in between. The CDR3 is 17 residues long. CDR1 is SGHNT and CDR2 is YYREEE in the germline V gene (reference sequence). The CDR3 nucleotides read TGTGCCAGCAGCCCATCTCCCGGGGGAAGGAGGAACACTGAAGCTTTCTTT. Protein sequence: CASSPSPGGRRNTEAFF.

The chain is built from TRBV30 and TRBJ2-1; TRBD2 might be the D (5 bases). Trimming removed 0 bases from V and 10 bases from J, with 13 bases in between. Per the germline V gene, CDR1 is GTSNPN and CDR2 is SVGIG (reference sequence). CDR3 length: 13 amino acids. CDR3 sequence (DNA): TGTGCCTGGAGTGTTTTTCCTAGCAGCGAGCAGTTCTTC. It encodes CAWSVFPSSEQFF. Full variable domain (outside the CDR3, taken from reference TRBV30 and TRBJ2-1): SQTIHQWPATLVQPVGSPLSLECTVEGTSNPNLYWYRQAAGRGLQLLFYSVGIGQISSEVPQNLSASRPQDRQFILSSKKLLLSDSGFYLCAWSVFPSSEQFFGPGTRLTVL.

Turning to this clone: At one end the junction does not follow the germline gene, possibly because of a read error. The V gene is TRBV7-8, the J gene TRBJ2-6; 14 bases align to TRBD2. CDR3 length: 20 amino acids. Looked up from germline, CDR1 is SGHVS and CDR2 is FQNEAQ. CDR3 protein: CASSTPWGLAGVSGANGLTF. The CDR3 nucleotides are TGTGCCAGCAGCACCCCATGGGGACTAGCGGGGGTATCTGGGGCCAACGGCCTGACTTTC.

The CDR3 region is CASSVVQGSRSEKLFF. The CDR3 DNA reads TGTGCCAGCAGCGTAGTACAGGGGAGTAGGAGTGAAAAACTGTTTTTT. The chain couples TRBV9 to TRBJ1-4; 7 nucleotides line up with TRBD1. The germline CDR1 and CDR2 sequences are SGDLS and YYNGEE. The CDR3 spans 16 residues. V shed 0 bases, J shed 7 bases, and the junction held 9 bases outside the gene matches.

This clone was recorded a few times. V is TRBV6-5 and J is TRBJ2-7, with D possibly TRBD2 on 5 matching bases. V was cut by 7 bases and J by 7 bases, with 14 bases left in between. Germline lookup yields CDR1 MNHEY and CDR2 SVGAGI. CDR3 length: 12 residues. For the CDR3, the DNA is TGTGCCAGCACTACCCGGAGCGGTGAGCAGTACTTC. Protein sequence: CASTTRSGEQYF.

V and J are TRBV27 and TRBJ2-7; TRBD2 might be the D (6 bases). The CDR3 is 17 amino acids. Trimming stripped 6 bases from V and 0 bases from J, with 21 bases between. Looked up from germline, CDR1 is MNHEY and CDR2 is SMNVEV (reference sequence). The CDR3 loop reads CASRHIAGTLSSYEQYF. The CDR3 DNA sequence: TGTGCCAGCAGACACATCGCCGGGACTCTGAGCTCCTACGAGCAGTACTTC.